The clone carrying this T cell receptor (beta chain) was counted a few times. The target antigen is unknown. A universal primer site was created by template switching, with the cDNA bearing unique molecular identifiers. From the 5' RACE reads, TCRdb called clonotypes with MiXCR, one entry per CDR3 protein. The data contain around 650,000 distinct CDR3 sequences, around 7.5% of them singletons. Everyone who donated was a healthy Caucasian. V was shortened by 7 bases and J by 5 bases, with 7 bases between the two germline ends. The V gene's germline CDR1 is SGHRS and CDR2 YFSETQ. The length of the CDR3 is 11 residues. This record comes from a study of identical twins. Study conclusions and caveats: Weaker excess sharing between twins was seen in beta out-of-frame sequences. Models predicted less out-of-frame TCR alpha sharing in monozygotic twins than was found.

The sample was also linked to a second study, of yellow fever vaccine responses in identical twins.

The sequence came from a woman aged 18 to 35 in good health. The sequenced sample was PBMCs. The chain carries TRBV5-1 and TRBJ2-1; D remains ambiguous. CDR3 region: CASSGHNEQFF. In DNA form, the CDR3 reads TGCGCCAGCTCCGGACACAATGAGCAGTTCTTC.